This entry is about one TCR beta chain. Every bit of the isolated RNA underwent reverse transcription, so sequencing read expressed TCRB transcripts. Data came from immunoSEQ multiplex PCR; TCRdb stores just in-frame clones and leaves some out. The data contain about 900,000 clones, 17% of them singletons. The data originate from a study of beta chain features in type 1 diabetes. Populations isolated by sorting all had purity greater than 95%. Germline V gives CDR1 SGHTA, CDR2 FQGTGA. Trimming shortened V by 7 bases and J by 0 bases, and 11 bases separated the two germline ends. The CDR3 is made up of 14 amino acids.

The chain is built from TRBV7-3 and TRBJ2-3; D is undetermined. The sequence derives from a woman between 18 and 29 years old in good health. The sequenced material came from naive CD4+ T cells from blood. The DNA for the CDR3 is TGTGCCAGCAACCCGTCGGACAGCACAGATACGCAGTATTTT. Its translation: CASNPSDSTDTQYF.